This TCR beta chain came from a study of cytomegalovirus exposure and HLA in healthy donors. Whole-study results and caveats: Among CMV-associated TCR beta chains, most appeared HLA-restricted in a later analysis. CMV serostatus was the sole immune exposure data available. With high specificity and sensitivity, the classifier reportedly diagnosed cytomegalovirus status. Presence/absence analyses assumed roughly uniform sequencing depth across donors, which may not hold.

As to this clone: Antigen: not known.

A multiplex PCR was run with 60 Vbeta primers and 13 Jbeta primers. Measured with immunoSEQ multiplex PCR; TCRdb has only the in-frame clones, and not every one. The profile covers around 98,000 clones, with roughly 76% appearing a single time and 2.5% taken by the ten largest. This CDR3 is 15 amino acids long. Trimming cost V 1 base and J 1 base; bases outside gene matches: 2. Germline V gene sequence: CDR1 LNHNV, CDR2 YYDKDF (reference sequence). Sample: PBMCs. The source is a man aged 45-65 years in good health and CMV-seronegative. The chain recombines TRBV15 with TRBJ2-5, with TRBD1 matching over 8 bases. CDR3 in amino acids: CATSRGGTGQETQYF. The CDR3 DNA reads TGTGCCACCAGCAGAGGGGGGACAGGCCAAGAGACCCAGTACTTC.